This entry is about one T cell receptor beta chain. The antigen remains undetermined. The data derive from a study of cytomegalovirus exposure and HLA in healthy donors. Study conclusions and caveats: In a later analysis, most CMV-associated TCR beta chains appeared HLA-restricted. In vitro experiments confirmed that three CMV-associated chains were specific for CMV antigens.

The CDR3 has 14 amino acids. J lost 9 bases, V lost 8 bases, and 6 bases had no gene match. Germline V CDR1 and CDR2: SNHLY, FYNNEI. Healthy bone marrow donors formed the donor group. PCR was performed using 60 Vbeta and 13 Jbeta primers. Generated by immunoSEQ multiplex PCR, the TCRdb table keeps only in-frame clones and is missing some. This sample has roughly 200,000 clones, with roughly 80% found just once. This chain connects TRBV2 to TRBJ2-1, with TRBD2 identical over 14 bases. This sequence originates from a woman in her 30s in good health and CMV-seropositive. Source material: PBMCs. Here the CDR3 DNA reads TGTGCCAGCCTCGGGACTAGCGGGAGTGGTGAGCAGTTCTTC. As protein: CASLGTSGSGEQFF.